This entry describes one T cell receptor beta chain. Its target is unknown. Using immunoSEQ multiplex PCR, the repertoire was profiled, and TCRdb retains in-frame clones only, with some absent. The profile shows tens of thousands of clones, 89% of them singletons. J was trimmed by 11 bases and V by 1 base; bases with no gene match: 7. CDR3 length: 13 residues. Germline V CDR1 and CDR2: SEHNR, FQNEAQ (reference sequence). Second doses at about 4 or about 12 weeks were pooled. The data were taken from a study of T cell responses to AZD1222 COVID-19 vaccine. Study-wide findings and caveats: Following two doses of AZD1222, Spike-specific TCR breadth and depth rose. The span of vaccine-associated CD4 TCRs extended across spike, with dominance at 160-218 and 743-854. Only after the peak T cell response were repertoires sampled.

The V call is TRBV7-9, the J call TRBJ1-1; 7 nucleotides match TRBD1. The specimen comprised peripheral blood, sampled 28 days after the second AZD1222 dose. The TCR originated in an adult who received the AZD1222 COVID-19 vaccine. The CDR3 sequence: CASSLGGHRGAFF. CDR3 in DNA: TGTGCCAGCAGCTTAGGGGGTCACAGGGGTGCTTTCTTT.